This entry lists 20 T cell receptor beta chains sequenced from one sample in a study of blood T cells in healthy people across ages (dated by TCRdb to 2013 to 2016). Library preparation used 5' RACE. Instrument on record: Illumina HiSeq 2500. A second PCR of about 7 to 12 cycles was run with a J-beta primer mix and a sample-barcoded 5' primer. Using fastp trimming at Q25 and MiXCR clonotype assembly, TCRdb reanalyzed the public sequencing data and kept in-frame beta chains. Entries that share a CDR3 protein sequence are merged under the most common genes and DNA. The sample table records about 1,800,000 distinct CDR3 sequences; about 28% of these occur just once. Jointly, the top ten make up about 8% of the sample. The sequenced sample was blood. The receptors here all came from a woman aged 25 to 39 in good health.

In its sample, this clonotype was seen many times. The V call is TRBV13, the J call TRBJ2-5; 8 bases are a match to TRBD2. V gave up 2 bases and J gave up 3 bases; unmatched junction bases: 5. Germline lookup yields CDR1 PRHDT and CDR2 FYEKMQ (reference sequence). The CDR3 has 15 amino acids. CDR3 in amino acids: CASSLSTSGEETQYF. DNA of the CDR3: TGTGCCAGCAGCTTATCCACTAGCGGCGAAGAGACCCAGTACTTC.

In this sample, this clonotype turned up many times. CDR3 nucleotide sequence: TGTGCCAGCAGTCCCCCAGGGCTGGGTGGCTACACCTTC. It specifies CASSPPGLGGYTF. The chain has TRBV12-3 or TRBV12-4 and TRBJ1-2; D perhaps matches TRBD1 (5 bases). Trimming took 5 bases from V and 7 from J, leaving 14 bases between them. This CDR3 spans 13 amino acids.

DNA of the CDR3: TGCAGCATAACGGCAGGGACTATGAACACTGAAGCTTTCTTT. It codes for CSITAGTMNTEAFF. V and J are TRBV29-1 and TRBJ1-1; D may be TRBD1 (5 bases). Between the trimmed V and J ends, which lost 8 bases and 0 bases, there was a span of 16 bases. Germline CDR1 and CDR2: SQVTM and ANQGSEA. The length of the CDR3 is 14 residues. Full variable domain (outside the CDR3, taken from reference TRBV29-1 and TRBJ1-1): SAVISQKPSRDICQRGTSLTIQCQVDSQVTMMFWYRQQPGQSLTLIATANQGSEATYESGFVIDKFPISRPNLTFSTLTVSNMSPEDSSIYLCSITAGTMNTEAFFGQGTRLTVV.

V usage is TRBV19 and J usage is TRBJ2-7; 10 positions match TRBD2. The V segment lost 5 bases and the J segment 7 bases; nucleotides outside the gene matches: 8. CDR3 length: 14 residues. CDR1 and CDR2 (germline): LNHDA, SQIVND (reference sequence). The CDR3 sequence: CASSVGLASGEQYF. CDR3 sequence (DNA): TGTGCCAGTAGTGTGGGACTAGCGAGTGGGGAGCAGTACTTC.

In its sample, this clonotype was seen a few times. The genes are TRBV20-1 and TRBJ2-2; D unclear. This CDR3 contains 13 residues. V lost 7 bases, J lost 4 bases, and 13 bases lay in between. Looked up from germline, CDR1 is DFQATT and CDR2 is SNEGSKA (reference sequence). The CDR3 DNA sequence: TGCAGTGGGTTGTTGCCGGGCACCGGGGAGCTGTTTTTT. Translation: CSGLLPGTGELFF.

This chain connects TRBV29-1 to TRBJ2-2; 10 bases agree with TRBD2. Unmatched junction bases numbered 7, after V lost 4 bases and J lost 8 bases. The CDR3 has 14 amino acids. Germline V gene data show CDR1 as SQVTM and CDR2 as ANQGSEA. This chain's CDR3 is CSVVGLATFGELFF. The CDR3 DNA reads TGCAGCGTTGTGGGACTAGCGACGTTTGGGGAGCTGTTTTTT.

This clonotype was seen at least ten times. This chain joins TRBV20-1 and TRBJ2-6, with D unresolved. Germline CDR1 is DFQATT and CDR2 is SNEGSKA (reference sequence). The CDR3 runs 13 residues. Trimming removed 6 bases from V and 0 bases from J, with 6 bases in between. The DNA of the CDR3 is TGCAGTGCAAAGTTCTCTGGGGCCAACGTCCTGACTTTC. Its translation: CSAKFSGANVLTF.

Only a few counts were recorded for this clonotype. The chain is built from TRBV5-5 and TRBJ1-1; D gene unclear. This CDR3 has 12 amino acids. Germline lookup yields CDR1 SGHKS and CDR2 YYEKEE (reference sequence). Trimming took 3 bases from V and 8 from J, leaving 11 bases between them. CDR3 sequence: CASSYAGREAFF. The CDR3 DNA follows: TGTGCCAGCAGCTATGCCGGGCGAGAAGCTTTCTTT.

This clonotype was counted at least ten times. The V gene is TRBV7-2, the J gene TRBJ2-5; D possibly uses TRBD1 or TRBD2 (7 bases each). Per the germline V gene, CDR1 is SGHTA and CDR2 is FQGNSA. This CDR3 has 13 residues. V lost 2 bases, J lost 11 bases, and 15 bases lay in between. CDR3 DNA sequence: TGTGCCAGCAGCTTAATACAGGGGAGGGAGCAGTACTTC. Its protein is CASSLIQGREQYF.

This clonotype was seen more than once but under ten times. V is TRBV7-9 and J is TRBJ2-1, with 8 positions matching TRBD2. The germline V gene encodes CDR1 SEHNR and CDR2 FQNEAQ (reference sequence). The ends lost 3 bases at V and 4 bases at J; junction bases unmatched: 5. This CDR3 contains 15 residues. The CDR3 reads CASSFGTRRYNEQFF. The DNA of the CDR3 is TGTGCCAGCAGCTTCGGGACTAGACGTTACAATGAGCAGTTCTTC.

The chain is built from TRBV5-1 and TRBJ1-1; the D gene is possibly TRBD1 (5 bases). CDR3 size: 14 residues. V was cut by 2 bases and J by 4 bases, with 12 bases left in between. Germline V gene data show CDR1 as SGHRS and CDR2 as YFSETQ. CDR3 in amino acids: CASSLTDSGTEAFF. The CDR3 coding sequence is TGCGCCAGCAGCTTAACAGACAGCGGCACTGAAGCTTTCTTT.

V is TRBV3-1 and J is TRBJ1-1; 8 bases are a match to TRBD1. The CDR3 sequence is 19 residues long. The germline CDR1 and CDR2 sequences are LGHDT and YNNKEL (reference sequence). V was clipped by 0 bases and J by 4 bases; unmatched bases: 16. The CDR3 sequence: CASSQDGARGRPGGTEAFF. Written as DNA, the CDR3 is TGTGCCAGCAGCCAAGATGGGGCCAGGGGGCGCCCCGGGGGCACTGAAGCTTTCTTT.

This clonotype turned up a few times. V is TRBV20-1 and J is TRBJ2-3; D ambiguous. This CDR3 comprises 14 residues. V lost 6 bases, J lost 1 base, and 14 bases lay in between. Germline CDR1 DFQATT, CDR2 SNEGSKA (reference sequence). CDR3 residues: CSAPAQGGTDTQYF. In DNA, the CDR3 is TGCAGTGCCCCCGCCCAAGGCGGCACAGATACGCAGTATTTT.

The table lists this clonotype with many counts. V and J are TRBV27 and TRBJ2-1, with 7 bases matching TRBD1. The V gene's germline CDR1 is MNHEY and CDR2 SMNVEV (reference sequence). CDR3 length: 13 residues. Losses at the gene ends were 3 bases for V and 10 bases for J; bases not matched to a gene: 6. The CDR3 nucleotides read TGTGCCAGCAGTTTGACAGGGCGACGGGAGCAGTTCTTC. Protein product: CASSLTGRREQFF.

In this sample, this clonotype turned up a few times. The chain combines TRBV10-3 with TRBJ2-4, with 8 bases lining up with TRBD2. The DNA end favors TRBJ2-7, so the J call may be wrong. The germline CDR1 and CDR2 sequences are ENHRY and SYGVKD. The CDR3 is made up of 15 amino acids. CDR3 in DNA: TGTGCCATCAGTGACCACCGGGAGGGCCTTCTCGAGCAGTACTTC. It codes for CAISDHREGLLEQYF.

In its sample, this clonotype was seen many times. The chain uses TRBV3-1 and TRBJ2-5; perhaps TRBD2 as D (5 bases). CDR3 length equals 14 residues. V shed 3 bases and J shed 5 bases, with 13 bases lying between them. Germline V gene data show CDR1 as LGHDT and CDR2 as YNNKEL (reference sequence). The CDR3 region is CASSHESGMETQYF. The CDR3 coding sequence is TGTGCCAGCAGCCACGAAAGCGGTATGGAGACCCAGTACTTC.

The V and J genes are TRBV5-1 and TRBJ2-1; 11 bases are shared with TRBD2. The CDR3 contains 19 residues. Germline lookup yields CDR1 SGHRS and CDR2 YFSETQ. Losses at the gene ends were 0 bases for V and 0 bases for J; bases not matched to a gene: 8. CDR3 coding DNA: TGCGCCAGCAGCTTGGCCCAGCTAGCGGGAGGTAGCTCCTACAATGAGCAGTTCTTC. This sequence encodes CASSLAQLAGGSSYNEQFF.

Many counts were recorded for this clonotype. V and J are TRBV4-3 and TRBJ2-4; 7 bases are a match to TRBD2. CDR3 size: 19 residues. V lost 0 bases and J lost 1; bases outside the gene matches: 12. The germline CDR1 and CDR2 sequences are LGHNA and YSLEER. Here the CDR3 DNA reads TGCGCCAGCAGCCAAGACCTGGCGCCGGGACTATCGGCCAAAAACATTCAGTACTTC. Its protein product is CASSQDLAPGLSAKNIQYF.

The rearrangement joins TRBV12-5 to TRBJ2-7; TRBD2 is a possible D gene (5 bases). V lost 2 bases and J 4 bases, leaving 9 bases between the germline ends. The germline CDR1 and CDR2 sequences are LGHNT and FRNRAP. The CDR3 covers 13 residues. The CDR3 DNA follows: TGTGCTAGTGGTTTGCCCTCGGGATACGAGCAGTACTTC. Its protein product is CASGLPSGYEQYF.

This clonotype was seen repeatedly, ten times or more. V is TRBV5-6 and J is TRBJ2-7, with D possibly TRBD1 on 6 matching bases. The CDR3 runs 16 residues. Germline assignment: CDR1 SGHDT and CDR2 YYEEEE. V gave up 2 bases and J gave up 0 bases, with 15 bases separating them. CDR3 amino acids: CASSFGLQGSSYEQYF. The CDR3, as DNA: TGTGCCAGCAGCTTCGGCTTGCAGGGGTCCTCCTACGAGCAGTACTTC.